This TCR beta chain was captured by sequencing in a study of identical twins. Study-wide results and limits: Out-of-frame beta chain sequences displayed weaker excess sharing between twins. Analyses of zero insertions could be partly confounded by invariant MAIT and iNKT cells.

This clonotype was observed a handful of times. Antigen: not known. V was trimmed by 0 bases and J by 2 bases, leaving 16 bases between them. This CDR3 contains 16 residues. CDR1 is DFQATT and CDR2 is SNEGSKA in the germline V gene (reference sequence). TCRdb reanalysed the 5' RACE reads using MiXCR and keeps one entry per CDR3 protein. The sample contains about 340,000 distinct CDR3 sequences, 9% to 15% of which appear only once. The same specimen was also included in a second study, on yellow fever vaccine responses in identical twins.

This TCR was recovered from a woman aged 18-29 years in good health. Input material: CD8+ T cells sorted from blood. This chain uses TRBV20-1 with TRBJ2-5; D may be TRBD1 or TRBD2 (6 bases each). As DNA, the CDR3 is TGCAGTGCTAGAGATCTCGCAGGGGAGGTACAAGAGACCCAGTACTTC. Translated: CSARDLAGEVQETQYF.